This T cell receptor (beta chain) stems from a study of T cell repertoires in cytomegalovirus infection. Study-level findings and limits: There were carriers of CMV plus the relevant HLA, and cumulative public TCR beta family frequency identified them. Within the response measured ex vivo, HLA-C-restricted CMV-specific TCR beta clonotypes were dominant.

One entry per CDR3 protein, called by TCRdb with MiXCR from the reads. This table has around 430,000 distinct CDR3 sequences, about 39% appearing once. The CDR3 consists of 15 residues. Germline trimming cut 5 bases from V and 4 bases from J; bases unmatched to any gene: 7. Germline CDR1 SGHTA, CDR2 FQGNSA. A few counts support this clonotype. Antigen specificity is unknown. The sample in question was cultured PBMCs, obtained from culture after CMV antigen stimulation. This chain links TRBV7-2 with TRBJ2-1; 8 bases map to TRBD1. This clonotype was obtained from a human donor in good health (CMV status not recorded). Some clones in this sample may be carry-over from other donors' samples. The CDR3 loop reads CASSPGTGFYNEQFF. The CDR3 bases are TGTGCCAGCAGCCCCGGGACAGGATTTTACAATGAGCAGTTCTTC.